This TCR beta chain appears in the sequencing data of a study of T cell repertoires in cytomegalovirus infection. In TCRdb, the reads were re-called with MiXCR into one record per CDR3 protein. There are hundreds of thousands of distinct CDR3 sequences in the sample; 31% occur only once, and 13% lies in the top ten. To note about this clonotype: What it binds is unknown.

The input for sequencing was cultured CD8+ T cells from PBMCs, taken from culture after CMV antigen stimulation. The source of this sequence is a human donor in good health (CMV status not recorded). Some clones in this sample may be carry-over from other donors' samples.

The CDR3 sequence: CASSLRTRYNEQFF. DNA for the CDR3: TGTGCCAGCAGCTTGCGGACTCGCTACAATGAGCAGTTCTTC. This sequence joins TRBV5-6 and TRBJ2-1; the D gene is possibly TRBD2 (5 bases). The V end lost 1 base, the J end lost 3 bases, and 8 bases lay between the germline ends. The CDR3 length is 14 residues. Germline CDR1 is SGHDT and CDR2 is YYEEEE.